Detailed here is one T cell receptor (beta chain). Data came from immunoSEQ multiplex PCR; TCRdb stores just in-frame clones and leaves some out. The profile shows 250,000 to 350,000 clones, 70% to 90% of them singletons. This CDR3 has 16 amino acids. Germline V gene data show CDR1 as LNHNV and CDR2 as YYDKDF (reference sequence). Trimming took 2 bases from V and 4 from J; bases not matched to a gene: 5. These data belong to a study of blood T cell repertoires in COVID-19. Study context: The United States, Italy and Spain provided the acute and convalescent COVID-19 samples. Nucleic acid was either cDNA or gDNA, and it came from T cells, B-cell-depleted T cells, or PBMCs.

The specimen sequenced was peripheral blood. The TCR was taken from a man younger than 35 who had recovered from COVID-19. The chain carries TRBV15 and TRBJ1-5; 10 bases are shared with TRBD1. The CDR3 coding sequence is TGTGCCACCAGCAGATCCGACAGGGGGCTAAATCAGCCCCAGCATTTT. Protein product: CATSRSDRGLNQPQHF.